This T cell receptor beta chain came from a study of vaccination and CD4 T cells after COVID-19. Study-level background: Overlapping spike pools from SARS-CoV-2 and HCoV-NL63, HCoV-OC43 and HCoV-229E served as culture stimuli.

This clonotype was counted a few times. The antigen remains undetermined. After removal of 5 bases from V and 0 bases from J, the junction contained 5 bases not matched to a gene. From germline, CDR1 is DFQATT and CDR2 SNEGSKA (reference sequence). This CDR3 has 15 amino acids. Sequence data for DNA of cultured CD4+ T cells were generated by the Oncomine TCR Beta short-read assay. TCRdb reprocessed the PCR reads with MiXCR, giving one entry per CDR3 protein. The sample consists of 10,000 to 15,000 distinct CDR3 sequences, 60% to 75% of them appearing once. Noted treatment: roughly 10-day PBMC culture with coronavirus spike peptide pools or control peptides (ViraFEST assay). T cells were expanded with peptide pools, and expanded clonotypes were identified by TCR sequencing.

The TCR sequence derives from a human donor who had recovered from COVID-19. This chain links TRBV20-1 with TRBJ2-3; 10 bases match TRBD2. Source material: CD4+ T cells from blood, cultured in vitro. The CDR3 sequence: CSAVGLAISTDTQYF. The CDR3 DNA is TGCAGTGCTGTGGGACTAGCGATTAGCACAGATACGCAGTATTTT.